Reported below is one TCR beta chain. The antigen remains undetermined. The DNA is left out, because the CDR3 cannot be placed on it with certainty; the CDR3 is given as TCRdb lists it. From the RACE reads, TCRdb called clonotypes with MiXCR, one entry per CDR3 protein. The sample records 150,000 or so distinct CDR3 sequences, roughly 15% being singletons. The CDR3 is 17 amino acids in total, end residues counted. Indicated time point: patch test 1, 2 weeks after DPC sensitization. Described treatment: therapeutic diphenylcyclopropenone sensitization with weekly scalp DPC. The data belong to a study of human T cells and chemical hapten exposure. Study results and caveats: As patch test score rose, PT1 expanded TCR counts tended to rise as well.

The V gene is TRBV12-2, the J gene TRBJ1-2; TRBD1 is the table's D call and was not checked against the DNA. TRBV12-2 is termed a pseudogene. The sequences come from whole blood, collected in connection with sensitization to the hapten diphenylcyclopropenone (DPC). The receptor's source is a woman aged 25 to 39 with alopecia areata. Some clones in this sample may be carry-over from other donors' samples. CDR3 protein: CASRSGGQSYRCYGYTF.